A single sample gave rise to the 16 T cell receptor beta chains below, sequenced in a study of blood T cells in healthy people across ages. The authors ran a second PCR of about 6 to 11 cycles using a sample-barcoded 5' primer and a J-beta primer mix. TCRdb re-called the 5' RACE reads through MiXCR, storing one row per CDR3 protein. Among more than 800,000 distinct CDR3 sequences listed, under 30% were seen once. Sequences were obtained from blood. The source of these receptors is an elderly woman in good health.

On this clonotype itself: A read error may explain this, as a much larger clone is one base away. This sequence joins TRBV14 and TRBJ2-1; the D is unclear. CDR1 SGHDN and CDR2 FVKESK come from the germline V gene. This CDR3 comprises 13 residues. CDR3 nucleotide sequence: TGTGTCAGCAGCCAAGCCATTCTCAATGAGCAGTTCTTC. This translates into CVSSQAILNEQFF.

For this clonotype: This may be a read error: a much more frequent sequence differs by one nucleotide. V and J are TRBV7-9 and TRBJ2-5; the D is unclear. Between the trimmed V and J ends, which lost 0 bases and 11 bases, there was a span of 19 bases. CDR3 length equals 15 residues. Per germline, CDR1 SEHNR and CDR2 FQNEAQ (reference sequence). CDR3 sequence reads: CASSLAGHTGNEQYF. Written as DNA, the CDR3 is TGTGCCAGCAGCTTAGCAGGGCATACCGGCAATGAGCAGTACTTC. Variable domain in full (rest from reference TRBV7-9 and TRBJ2-5): DTGVSQNPRHKITKRGQNVTFRCDPISEHNRLYWYRQTLGQGPEFLTYFQNEAQLEKSRLLSDRFSAERPKGSFSTLEIQRTEQGDSAMYLCASSLAGHTGNEQYFGPGTRLLVL.

The rearrangement links TRBV24-1 to TRBJ1-6; 7 bases are shared with TRBD1. Germline V gene sequence: CDR1 KGHDR, CDR2 SFDVKD. V lost 3 bases and J lost 7; bases outside the gene matches: 5. The CDR3 sequence is 15 residues long. The CDR3 DNA sequence: TGTGCCACCAGTGATGGACAGGCGGGGAATTCACCCCTCCACTTT. It is translated as CATSDGQAGNSPLHF.

About this clonotype itself: This may be a read error: a much more frequent sequence differs by one nucleotide. The chain recombines TRBV7-9 with TRBJ2-7; perhaps D is TRBD1 or TRBD2 (6 bases each). The germline V and J ends were trimmed by 4 bases and 6 bases, with 16 bases remaining between them. The CDR3 is 14 residues long. Germline V gives CDR1 SEHNR, CDR2 FQNEAQ (reference sequence). The CDR3 spells CASSSDKGGCEQYF. For the CDR3, the DNA is TGTGCCAGCAGCTCGGACAAGGGGGGCTGCGAGCAGTACTTC.

This clonotype was observed at least ten times. The chain employs TRBV29-1 and TRBJ2-5, with 9 bases identical to TRBD1. This CDR3 has 15 residues. Germline V gives CDR1 SQVTM, CDR2 ANQGSEA. V trimming: 5 bases; J trimming: 5 bases; junction bases outside the gene matches: 12. In DNA, the CDR3 is TGCAGCGTTTTCCCGGGACAGGGAGGAGGTGAGACCCAGTACTTC. It codes for CSVFPGQGGGETQYF.

In its sample, this clonotype was seen many times. The rearrangement links TRBV12-3 or TRBV12-4 to TRBJ2-6, with D possibly being TRBD1 (5 bases). Trimming shortened V by 5 bases and J by 1 base, and 9 bases separated the two germline ends. The length of the CDR3 is 15 residues. CDR3 nucleotides: TGTGCCAGCAGTCGCTCAGGGTCTGGGGCCAACGTCCTGACTTTC. Protein sequence: CASSRSGSGANVLTF.

This clonotype appeared many times. V is TRBV11-2 and J is TRBJ2-5; D is undetermined. This CDR3 spans 13 amino acids. V lost 2 bases and J lost 5, with 9 bases in between. CDR1 is SGHAT and CDR2 is FQNNGV in the germline V gene. CDR3 nucleotides: TGTGCCAGCAGCTTACAATTAGCTGAGACCCAGTACTTC. Protein: CASSLQLAETQYF.

This chain connects TRBV19 to TRBJ2-7; tentative D call: TRBD1 (5 bases). The V end was cut by 1 base, the J end by 6 bases, with 10 bases between. Germline values: CDR1 LNHDA, CDR2 SQIVND (reference sequence). This CDR3 comprises 13 residues. The CDR3 nucleotides read TGTGCCAGTAGTATAGGAAGGGGTTCCGAGCAGTACTTC. Its protein is CASSIGRGSEQYF.

As DNA, the CDR3 is TGTGCCAGCAGTTTAGCGGAGCGGGGAAGCTCCTATAATTCACCCCTCCACTTT. Translated, it gives CASSLAERGSSYNSPLHF. This rearrangement joins TRBV12-3 or TRBV12-4 to TRBJ1-6, with no clear D. The CDR3 has 18 amino acids. V was shortened by 0 bases and J by 0 bases, with 12 bases between the two germline ends.

In its sample, this clonotype was seen many times. The chain couples TRBV7-8 to TRBJ2-1; the D is unclear. V shed 7 bases and J shed 3 bases, with 10 bases lying between them. The CDR3 covers 13 residues. Germline loops: CDR1 SGHVS, CDR2 FQNEAQ. The CDR3 protein is CASTPRFYNEQFF. Written as DNA, the CDR3 is TGTGCCAGCACCCCCCGGTTCTACAATGAGCAGTTCTTC.

The table lists this clonotype with many counts. The rearrangement links TRBV18 to TRBJ2-7, with D possibly TRBD1 on 5 matching bases. The germline CDR1 and CDR2 sequences are KGHSH and LQKENI. The CDR3 runs to 16 residues. V was trimmed by 4 bases and J by 5 bases, leaving 21 bases between them. CDR3 in amino acids: CASSRYDTQGLDEQYF. In DNA, the CDR3 is TGTGCCAGCTCACGTTACGATACTCAGGGTTTGGACGAGCAGTACTTC.

This clonotype occurred many times. The rearrangement uses TRBV12-3 or TRBV12-4 and TRBJ2-7; TRBD1 agrees at 8 bases. With V trimmed by 3 bases and J by 4 bases, 8 bases remained unmatched. This CDR3 comprises 15 residues. Here the CDR3 DNA reads TGTGCCAGCAGTTTCATGACAGGGGCCCCTTACGAGCAGTACTTC. It codes for CASSFMTGAPYEQYF.

The chain joins TRBV7-2 to TRBJ1-5; D is possibly TRBD1 (6 bases). CDR1 SGHTA and CDR2 FQGNSA come from the germline V gene. V lost 2 bases to trimming and J lost 0 bases, with 14 bases between them. The CDR3 consists of 17 residues. The CDR3, as DNA: TGTGCCAGCAGCTTAAGGGACAAAGGGTATAGCAATCAGCCCCAGCATTTT. It is translated as CASSLRDKGYSNQPQHF.

In its sample, this clonotype was seen many times. The rearrangement uses TRBV3-1 and TRBJ2-6, with 11 bases fitting TRBD1. Germline V gene sequence: CDR1 LGHDT, CDR2 YNNKEL (reference sequence). This CDR3 has 19 residues. Germline trimming cut 6 bases from V and 1 base from J; bases unmatched to any gene: 11. For the CDR3, the DNA is TGTGCCAGCAGTCCAAGAGTCGGACAGGGGGCATCTGGGGCCAACGTCCTGACTTTC. Its protein product is CASSPRVGQGASGANVLTF.

This clonotype has ten or more counts. For the CDR3, the DNA is TGTGCCAGCTGCCCCAAGGGACTAGCGACAGATACGCAGTATTTT. This encodes CASCPKGLATDTQYF. The V and J genes are TRBV12-3 or TRBV12-4 and TRBJ2-3; 10 bases agree with TRBD2. The trim removed 8 bases at V and 3 bases at J, leaving 8 bases unmatched. The CDR3 runs to 15 residues.

There are many counts of this clonotype. Given a much more abundant clone one base away, this may be a read error. Here the CDR3 DNA reads TGTGCCAGCAGTCGACTAGCGGAGAAACCCTACAATGAGCAGTACTTC. Residues: CASSRLAEKPYNEQYF. The rearrangement joins TRBV12-3 or TRBV12-4 to TRBJ2-1; 9 bases line up with TRBD2. Matching the DNA end better, TRBJ2-7 makes the J call doubtful. There are 16 residues in the CDR3.